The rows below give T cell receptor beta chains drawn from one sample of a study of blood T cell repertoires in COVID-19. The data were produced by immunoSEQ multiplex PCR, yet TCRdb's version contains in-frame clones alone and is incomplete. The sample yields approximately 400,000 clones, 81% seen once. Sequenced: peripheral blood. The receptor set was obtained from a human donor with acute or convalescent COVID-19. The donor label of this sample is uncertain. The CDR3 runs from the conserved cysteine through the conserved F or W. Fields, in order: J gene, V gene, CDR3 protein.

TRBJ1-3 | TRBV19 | CASNVGTGSGIAGNTIYF
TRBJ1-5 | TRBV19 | CASSIRSRRVPNQPQHF
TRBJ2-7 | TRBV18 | CASSPGLESSYEQYF
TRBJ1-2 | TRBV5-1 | CASSLSLGGARGYTF
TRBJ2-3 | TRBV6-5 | CASSYRLAGPDTQYF
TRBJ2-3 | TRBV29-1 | CSVVRRGTSGSSTDTQYF
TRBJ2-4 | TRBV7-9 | CASSLEHGSTTGEANIQYF
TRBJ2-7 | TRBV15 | CATSRVGGLSYEQYF
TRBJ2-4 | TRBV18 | CASSPTFLGGAAKNIQYF
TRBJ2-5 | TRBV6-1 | CASSEALAGPQETQYF
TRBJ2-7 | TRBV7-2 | CASSLAAPWVTSGRRYEQYF
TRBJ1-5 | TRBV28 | CASSLQRGSRNQPQHF
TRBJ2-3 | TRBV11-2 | CASSSSGITDTQYF
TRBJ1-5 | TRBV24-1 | CATSDPGTGNQPQHF
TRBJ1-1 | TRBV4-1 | CASTLRLRSGGDGTEAFF
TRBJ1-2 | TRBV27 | CASSPTGGGHYGYTF
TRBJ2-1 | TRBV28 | CASSSPRGWSSYNEQFF
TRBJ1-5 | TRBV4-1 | CASSQVLPGRRQGRPGQPQHF
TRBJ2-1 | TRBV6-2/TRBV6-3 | CASSYSSGTVFYNEQFF
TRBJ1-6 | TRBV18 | CASSQTGQYNSPLHF
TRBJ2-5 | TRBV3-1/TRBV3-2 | CASSPQRGKETQYF
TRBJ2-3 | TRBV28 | CASTLLEGGRQYF
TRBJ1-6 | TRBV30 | CAWRPGGSPLHF